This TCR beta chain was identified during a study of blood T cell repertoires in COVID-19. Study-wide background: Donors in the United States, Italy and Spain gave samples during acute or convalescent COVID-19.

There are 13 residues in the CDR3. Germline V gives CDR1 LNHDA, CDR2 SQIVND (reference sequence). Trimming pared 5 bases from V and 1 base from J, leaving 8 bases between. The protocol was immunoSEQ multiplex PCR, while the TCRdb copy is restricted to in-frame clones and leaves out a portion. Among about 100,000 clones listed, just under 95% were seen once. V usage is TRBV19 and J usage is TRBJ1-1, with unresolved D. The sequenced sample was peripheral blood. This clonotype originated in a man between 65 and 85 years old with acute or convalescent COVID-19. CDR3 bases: TGTGCCAGTAGTTTCTACAGGAACACTGAAGCTTTCTTT. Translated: CASSFYRNTEAFF. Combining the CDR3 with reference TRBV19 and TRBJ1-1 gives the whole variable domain DGGITQSPKYLFRKEGQNVTLSCEQNLNHDAMYWYRQDPGQGLRLIYYSQIVNDFQKGDIAEGYSVSREKKESFPLTVTSAQKNPTAFYLCASSFYRNTEAFFGQGTRLTVV.